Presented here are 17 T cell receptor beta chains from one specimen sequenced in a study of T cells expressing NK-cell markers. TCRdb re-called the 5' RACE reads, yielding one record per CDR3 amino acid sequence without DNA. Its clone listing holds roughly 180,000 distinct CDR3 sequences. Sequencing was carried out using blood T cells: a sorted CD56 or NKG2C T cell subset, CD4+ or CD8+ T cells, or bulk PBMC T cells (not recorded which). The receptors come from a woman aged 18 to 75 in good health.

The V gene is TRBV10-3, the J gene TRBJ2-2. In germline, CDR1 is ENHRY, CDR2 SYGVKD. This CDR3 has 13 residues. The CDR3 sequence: CAIMTKNTGELFF.

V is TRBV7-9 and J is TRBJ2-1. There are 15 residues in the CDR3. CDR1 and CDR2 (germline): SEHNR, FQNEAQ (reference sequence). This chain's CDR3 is CASSPRGTVYNEQFF.

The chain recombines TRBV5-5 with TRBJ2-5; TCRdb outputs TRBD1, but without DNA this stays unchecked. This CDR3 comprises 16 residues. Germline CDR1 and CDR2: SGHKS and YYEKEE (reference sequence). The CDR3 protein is CASSSRQGANGETQYF.

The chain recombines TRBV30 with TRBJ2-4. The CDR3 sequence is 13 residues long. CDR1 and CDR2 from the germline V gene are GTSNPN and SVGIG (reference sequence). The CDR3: CAWSVDPVSIQYF. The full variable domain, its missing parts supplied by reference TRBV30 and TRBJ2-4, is SQTIHQWPATLVQPVGSPLSLECTVEGTSNPNLYWYRQAAGRGLQLLFYSVGIGQISSEVPQNLSASRPQDRQFILSSKKLLLSDSGFYLCAWSVDPVSIQYFGAGTRLSVL.

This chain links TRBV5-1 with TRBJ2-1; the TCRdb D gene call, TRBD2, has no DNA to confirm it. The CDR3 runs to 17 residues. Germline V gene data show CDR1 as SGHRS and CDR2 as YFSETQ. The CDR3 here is CASSRAFGGASLFEQFF.

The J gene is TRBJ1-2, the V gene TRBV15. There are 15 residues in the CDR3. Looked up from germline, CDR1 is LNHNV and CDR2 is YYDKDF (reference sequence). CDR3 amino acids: CATSRAGSLVYGYTF. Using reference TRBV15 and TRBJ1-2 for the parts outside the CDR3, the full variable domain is DAMVIQNPRYQVTQFGKPVTLSCSQTLNHNVMYWYQQKSSQAPKLLFHYYDKDFNNEADTPDNFQSRRPNTSFCFLDIRSPGLGDTAMYLCATSRAGSLVYGYTFGSGTRLTVV.

The CDR3 sequence: CASSQERAGGPYNEQFF. The gene calls are TRBV3-1 and TRBJ2-1; the TRBD2 assignment by TCRdb is unverifiable without DNA. This CDR3 is built from 17 residues. Looked up from germline, CDR1 is LGHDT and CDR2 is YNNKEL (reference sequence).

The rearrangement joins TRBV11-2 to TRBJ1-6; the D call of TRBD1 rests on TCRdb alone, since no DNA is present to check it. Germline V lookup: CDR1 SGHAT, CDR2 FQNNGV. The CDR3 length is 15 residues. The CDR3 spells CASSLAGTGVSPLHF.

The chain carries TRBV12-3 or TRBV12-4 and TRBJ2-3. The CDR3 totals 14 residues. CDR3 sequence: CASSLGAPRDTQYF.

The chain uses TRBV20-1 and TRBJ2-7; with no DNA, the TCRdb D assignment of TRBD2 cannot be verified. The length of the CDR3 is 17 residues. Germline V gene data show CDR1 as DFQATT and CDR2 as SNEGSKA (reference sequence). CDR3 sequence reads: CSARGGIRGSVYYEQYF.

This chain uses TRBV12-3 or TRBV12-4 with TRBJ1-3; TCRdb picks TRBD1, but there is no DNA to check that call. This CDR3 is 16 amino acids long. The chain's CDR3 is CASSLIRGTGGNTIYF.

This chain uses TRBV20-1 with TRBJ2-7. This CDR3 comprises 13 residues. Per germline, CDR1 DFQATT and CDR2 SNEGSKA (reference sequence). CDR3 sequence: CSAQTGELLEQYF.

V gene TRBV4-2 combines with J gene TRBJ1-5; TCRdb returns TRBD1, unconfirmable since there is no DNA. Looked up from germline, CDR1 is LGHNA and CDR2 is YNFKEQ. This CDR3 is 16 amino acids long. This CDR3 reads CASSPRQGVGNQPQHF.

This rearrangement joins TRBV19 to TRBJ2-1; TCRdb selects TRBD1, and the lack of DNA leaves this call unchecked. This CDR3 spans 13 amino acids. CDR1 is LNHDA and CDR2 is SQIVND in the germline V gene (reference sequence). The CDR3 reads CASSWDTWNEQFF.

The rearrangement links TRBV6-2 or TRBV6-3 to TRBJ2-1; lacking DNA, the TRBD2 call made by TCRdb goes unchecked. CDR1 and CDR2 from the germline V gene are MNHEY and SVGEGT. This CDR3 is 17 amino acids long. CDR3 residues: CASKARNLAGVYNEQFF.

The CDR3 spells CASSLRNRRSGANVLTF. This chain links TRBV5-6 with TRBJ2-6. CDR1 and CDR2 from the germline V gene are SGHDT and YYEEEE. The CDR3 is 17 amino acids.

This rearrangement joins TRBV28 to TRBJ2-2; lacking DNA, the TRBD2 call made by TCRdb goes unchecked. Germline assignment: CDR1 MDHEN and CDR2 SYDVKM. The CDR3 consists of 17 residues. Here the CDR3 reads CASRSGTSGSYGGELFF.